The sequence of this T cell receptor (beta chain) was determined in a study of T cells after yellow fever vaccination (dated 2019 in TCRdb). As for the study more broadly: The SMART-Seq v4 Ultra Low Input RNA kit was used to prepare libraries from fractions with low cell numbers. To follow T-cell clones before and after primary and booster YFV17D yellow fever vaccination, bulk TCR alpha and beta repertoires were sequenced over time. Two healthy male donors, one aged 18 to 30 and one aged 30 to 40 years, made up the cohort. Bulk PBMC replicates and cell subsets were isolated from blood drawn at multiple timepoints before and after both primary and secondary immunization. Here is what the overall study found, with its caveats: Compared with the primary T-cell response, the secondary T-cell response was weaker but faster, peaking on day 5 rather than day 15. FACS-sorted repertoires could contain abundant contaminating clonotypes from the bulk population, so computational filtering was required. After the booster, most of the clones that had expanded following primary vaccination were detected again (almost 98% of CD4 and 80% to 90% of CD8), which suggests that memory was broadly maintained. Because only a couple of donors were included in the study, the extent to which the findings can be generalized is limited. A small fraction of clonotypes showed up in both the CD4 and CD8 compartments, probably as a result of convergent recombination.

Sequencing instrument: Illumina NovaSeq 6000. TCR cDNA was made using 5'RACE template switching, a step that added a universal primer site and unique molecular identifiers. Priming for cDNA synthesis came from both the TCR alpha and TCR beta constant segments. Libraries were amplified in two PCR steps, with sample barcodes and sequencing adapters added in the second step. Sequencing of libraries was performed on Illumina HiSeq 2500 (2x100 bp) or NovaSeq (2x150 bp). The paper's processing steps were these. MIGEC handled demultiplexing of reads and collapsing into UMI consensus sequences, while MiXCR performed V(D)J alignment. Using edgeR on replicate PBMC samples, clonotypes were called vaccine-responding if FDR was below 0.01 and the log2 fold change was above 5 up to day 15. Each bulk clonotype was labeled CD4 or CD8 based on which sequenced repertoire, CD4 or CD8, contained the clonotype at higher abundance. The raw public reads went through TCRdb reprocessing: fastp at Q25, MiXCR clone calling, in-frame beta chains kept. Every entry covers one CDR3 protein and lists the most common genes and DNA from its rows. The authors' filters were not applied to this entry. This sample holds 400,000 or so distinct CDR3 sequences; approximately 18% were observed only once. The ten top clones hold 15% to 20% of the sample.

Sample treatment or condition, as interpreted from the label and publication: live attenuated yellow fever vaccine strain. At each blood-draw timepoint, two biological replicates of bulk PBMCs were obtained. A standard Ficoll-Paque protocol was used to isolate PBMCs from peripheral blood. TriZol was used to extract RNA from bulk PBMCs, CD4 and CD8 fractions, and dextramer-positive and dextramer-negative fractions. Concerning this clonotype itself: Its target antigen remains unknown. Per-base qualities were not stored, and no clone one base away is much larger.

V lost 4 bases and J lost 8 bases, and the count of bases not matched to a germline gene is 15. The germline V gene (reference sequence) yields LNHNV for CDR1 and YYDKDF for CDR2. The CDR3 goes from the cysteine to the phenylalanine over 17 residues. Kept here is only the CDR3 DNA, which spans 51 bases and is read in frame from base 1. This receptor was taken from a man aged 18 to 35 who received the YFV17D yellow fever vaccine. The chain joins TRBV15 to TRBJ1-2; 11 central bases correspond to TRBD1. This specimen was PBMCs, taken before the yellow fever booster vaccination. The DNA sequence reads TGTGCCACCAGCACATCGGACAGGGGGCGCAGGGAGGGCGGCTACACCTTC. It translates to CATSTSDRGRREGGYTF.